A single sample is the source of the 23 T cell receptor beta chains below, sequenced in a study of cytomegalovirus exposure and HLA in healthy donors. The primer mix had 60 Vbeta and 13 Jbeta primers. The repertoire was sequenced with immunoSEQ multiplex PCR; TCRdb's copy has only in-frame clones and lacks some. The sample's table shows 45,000 to 60,000 clones. The specimen was PBMCs. These receptors came from a woman aged 40 to 50 in good health and CMV-seronegative.

The J gene is TRBJ1-4, the V gene TRBV7-7; D may be TRBD1 (5 bases). Germline V gives CDR1 SSHAT, CDR2 FNYEAQ (reference sequence). This CDR3 comprises 13 residues. V was cut by 8 bases and J by 5 bases, with 12 bases left in between. The DNA of the CDR3 is TGTGCCAGCGGACAAGGTCCGAATGAAAAACTGTTTTTT. Translating it yields CASGQGPNEKLFF. The full variable domain, rest sourced from reference TRBV7-7 and TRBJ1-4, is GAGVSQSPRYKVTKRGQDVTLRCDPISSHATLYWYQQALGQGPEFLTYFNYEAQPDKSGLPSDRFSAERPEGSISTLTIQRTEQRDSAMYRCASGQGPNEKLFFGSGTQLSVL.

In nucleotides, the CDR3 is TGCGCCAGCAGCTTGGCCGACTTACGATATGGAACCTTC. This encodes CASSLADLRYGTF. The rearrangement links TRBV5-1 to TRBJ1-2; D not resolved. Germline lookup yields CDR1 SGHRS and CDR2 YFSETQ. This CDR3 contains 13 residues. Trimming shortened V by 0 bases and J by 14 bases, and 17 bases separated the two germline ends.

The gene calls are TRBV28 and TRBJ1-6; TRBD1 matches 7 bases. Germline loops: CDR1 MDHEN, CDR2 SYDVKM. Trimming removed 1 base from V and 7 bases from J; junction bases left unmatched: 7. This CDR3 has 16 residues. The CDR3 spells CASSLLPGQRNSPLHF. CDR3 bases: TGTGCCAGCAGTTTATTACCGGGACAGAGGAATTCACCCCTCCACTTT.

The rearrangement uses TRBV18 and TRBJ2-1; D possibly corresponds to TRBD2 (6 bases). This CDR3 spans 17 amino acids. From germline, CDR1 is KGHSH and CDR2 LQKENI. The V end was cut by 3 bases, the J end by 0 bases, with 15 bases between. The CDR3 bases are TGTGCCAGCTCACCCCCTAGAGCGGGTGCCTCCTACAATGAGCAGTTCTTC. Translated: CASSPPRAGASYNEQFF.

V and J are TRBV6-5 and TRBJ1-4; 8 nucleotides line up with TRBD1. From germline, CDR1 is MNHEY and CDR2 SVGAGI. Trimming removed 5 bases from V and 7 bases from J; junction bases left unmatched: 6. CDR3 length: 14 amino acids. The CDR3 DNA sequence: TGTGCCAGCAGTGATCCAGGGGGCGGTGAAAAACTGTTTTTT. This sequence encodes CASSDPGGGEKLFF.

The gene calls are TRBV7-2 and TRBJ1-2; D perhaps matches TRBD1 (5 bases). The CDR3 has 14 residues. Looked up from germline, CDR1 is SGHTA and CDR2 is FQGNSA. Between the trimmed V and J ends, which lost 0 bases and 4 bases, there was a span of 9 bases. The CDR3 DNA reads as TGTGCCAGCAGCTTAGCGGGGGGTACCTATGGCTACACCTTC. It yields the protein CASSLAGGTYGYTF.

The rearrangement joins TRBV27 to TRBJ1-1; D is uncertain. Trimming took off 0 bases at V and 2 bases at J, with 4 bases between the two ends. Germline CDR1 and CDR2: MNHEY and SMNVEV (reference sequence). This CDR3 contains 13 residues. For the CDR3, the DNA is TGTGCCAGCAGTTTATCCCTAAACACTGAAGCTTTCTTT. As protein: CASSLSLNTEAFF.

The chain employs TRBV6-5 and TRBJ2-1, with TRBD2 identical over 8 bases. The CDR3 spans 13 residues. V trimming: 7 bases; J trimming: 4 bases; junction bases outside the gene matches: 3. The germline gives CDR1 MNHEY, CDR2 SVGAGI. The CDR3 spells CASNRLAYNEQFF. DNA of the CDR3: TGTGCCAGCAATCGACTAGCGTACAATGAGCAGTTCTTC.

The rearrangement joins TRBV6-9 to TRBJ2-2, with TRBD1 matching 7 bases. J gave up 4 bases and V 7 bases, and 6 bases lay outside the gene matches. The V gene's germline CDR1 is MNHGY and CDR2 SVAAGI. CDR3 size: 14 residues. CDR3: CASIKGASTGELFF. As DNA, the CDR3 is TGTGCCAGCATTAAGGGGGCTAGCACCGGGGAGCTGTTTTTT.

With respect to this clone: This sample includes further DNA sequences coding for the same CDR3. The rearrangement joins TRBV5-1 to TRBJ1-2; 8 positions agree with TRBD1. The CDR3 has 16 residues. Germline CDR1 is SGHRS and CDR2 is YFSETQ. The trim removed 4 bases at V and 8 bases at J, leaving 16 bases unmatched. The CDR3 region is CASSLAPTGAGEGYTF. Here the CDR3 DNA reads TGCGCCAGCAGCCTGGCCCCGACAGGGGCTGGTGAGGGCTACACCTTC. Supplemented by reference TRBV5-1 and TRBJ1-2, the full variable domain reads KAGVTQTPRYLIKTRGQQVTLSCSPISGHRSVSWYQQTPGQGLQFLFEYFSETQRNKGNFPGRFSGRQFSNSRSEMNVSTLELGDSALYLCASSLAPTGAGEGYTFGSGTRLTVV.

The chain recombines TRBV5-6 with TRBJ1-2; D is perhaps TRBD1 (5 bases). The CDR3 is 13 amino acids. From germline, CDR1 is SGHDT and CDR2 YYEEEE. The V end was cut by 5 bases, the J end by 3 bases, with 11 bases between. The CDR3 region has the DNA TGTGCCAGCAGTCGGTCAGGGTACTATGGCTACACCTTC. Its protein is CASSRSGYYGYTF.

This rearrangement joins TRBV6-6 to TRBJ1-2, with D hard to call. The V end lost 7 bases, the J end lost 4 bases, and 16 bases lay between the germline ends. Germline V gene lookup returns CDR1 MNHNY and CDR2 SVGAGI (reference sequence). This CDR3 region has 14 residues. The CDR3 protein is CASTLGSGLYGYTF. DNA for the CDR3: TGTGCCAGCACCCTAGGTAGCGGCCTCTATGGCTACACCTTC.

The V gene is TRBV28, the J gene TRBJ2-1; weak D call: TRBD1 (6 bases). This CDR3 spans 15 amino acids. V was clipped by 3 bases and J by 12 bases, with 21 bases between them. CDR1 is MDHEN and CDR2 is SYDVKM in the germline V gene. CDR3 in amino acids: CASSFIQGIEIRQFF. CDR3 sequence (DNA): TGTGCCAGCAGTTTTATACAGGGAATCGAGATTCGGCAGTTCTTC.

The chain employs TRBV5-6 and TRBJ2-1, with 10 nucleotides matching TRBD2. V was pared by 0 bases and J by 15 bases, with 9 bases of the junction left unmatched. This CDR3 is 14 amino acids long. The germline CDR1 and CDR2 sequences are SGHDT and YYEEEE. In nucleotides, the CDR3 is TGTGCCAGCAGCTTGGGCCTAGCGGGAGATGGGGCGTTCTTC. Encoded protein: CASSLGLAGDGAFF.

This clone counts as large by frequency. The genes are TRBV7-2 and TRBJ2-4; D is unresolved. This CDR3 is built from 14 residues. V was cut by 1 base and J by 4 bases, with 8 bases left in between. CDR1 SGHTA and CDR2 FQGNSA come from the germline V gene. The CDR3 sequence: CASSLDSLKNIQYF. In nucleotides, the CDR3 is TGTGCCAGCAGCTTAGATTCCTTGAAAAACATTCAGTACTTC.

The chain couples TRBV7-9 to TRBJ2-1; tentative D call: TRBD2 (6 bases). The V end was cut by 1 base, the J end by 8 bases, with 15 bases between. Germline loops: CDR1 SEHNR, CDR2 FQNEAQ (reference sequence). CDR3 length: 15 residues. CDR3 in DNA: TGTGCCAGCAGCTTAGAGGGGAACGGGGGATATGAGCAGTTCTTC. Translating gives CASSLEGNGGYEQFF.

The CDR3, as DNA: TGTGCCAGCAGCCAAGTCTCCGGGACAGGGAACTCCATCTATGGCTACACCTTC. This translates into CASSQVSGTGNSIYGYTF. V is TRBV4-2 and J is TRBJ1-2; the match to TRBD1 covers 9 bases. The J segment lost 4 bases and the V segment lost 1 base, leaving 13 bases of the junction unmatched. CDR1 and CDR2 (germline): LGHNA, YNFKEQ. The CDR3 is made up of 18 amino acids.

The chain combines TRBV4-2 with TRBJ2-1, with a possible D match to TRBD2 (6 bases). Germline assignment: CDR1 LGHNA and CDR2 YNFKEQ. The CDR3 runs to 16 residues. V was pared by 0 bases and J by 5 bases, with 14 bases between. The CDR3 sequence is CASSQERSGPDNEQFF. The CDR3 DNA follows: TGTGCCAGCAGCCAAGAGAGAAGCGGGCCGGACAATGAGCAGTTCTTC.

The chain carries TRBV28 and TRBJ2-2, with 15 nucleotides matching TRBD2. The trim removed 6 bases at V and 0 bases at J, leaving 8 bases unmatched. The length of the CDR3 is 19 residues. Per germline, CDR1 MDHEN and CDR2 SYDVKM. CDR3 in DNA: TGTGCCAGCAGCCGGAAGGGACTAGCGGGAGGTTCGAACACCGGGGAGCTGTTTTTT. It is translated as CASSRKGLAGGSNTGELFF.

This chain connects TRBV11-3 to TRBJ2-2; perhaps TRBD1 as D (5 bases). V dropped 5 bases and J dropped 6 bases, with 13 bases sitting between them. The CDR3 covers 14 residues. Germline lookup yields CDR1 SGHNT and CDR2 YENEEA. The CDR3: CASSRSVGAGELFF. CDR3 DNA sequence: TGTGCCAGCAGCCGATCGGTAGGGGCCGGGGAGCTGTTTTTT.

This chain uses TRBV11-1 with TRBJ2-7; TRBD2 is a possible D gene (7 bases). The ends were cut back, 3 bases at V and 4 bases at J, with 16 bases in the middle. The length of the CDR3 is 15 residues. Germline V gives CDR1 SGHAT, CDR2 FQDESV (reference sequence). Here the CDR3 reads CASSFLAGALYEQYF. The CDR3 DNA sequence: TGTGCCAGCAGCTTTCTTGCGGGGGCTCTTTACGAGCAGTACTTC.

The V gene is TRBV18, the J gene TRBJ1-2; D unclear. V was trimmed by 3 bases and J by 7 bases, leaving 21 bases between them. This CDR3 contains 16 residues. CDR1 KGHSH and CDR2 LQKENI come from the germline V gene. CDR3 in amino acids: CASSPRATEGLSGYTF. CDR3 in DNA: TGTGCCAGCTCACCTAGGGCTACAGAGGGCCTCTCTGGCTACACCTTC.

The chain couples TRBV18 to TRBJ1-5; D is uncertain. V shed 6 bases and J shed 1 base, with 10 bases lying between them. The CDR3 runs 14 residues. Per the germline V gene, CDR1 is KGHSH and CDR2 is LQKENI. This CDR3 is CASSPPRSNQPQHF. CDR3 DNA sequence: TGTGCCAGCTCCCCCCCTAGGAGCAATCAGCCCCAGCATTTT.